Here is one TCR beta chain with its context. This sample was taken from a study of T cell changes during pregnancy in multiple sclerosis. Profiled with immunoSEQ multiplex PCR; TCRdb holds only in-frame clones, not every one. The sample carries 75,000 to 95,000 clones, roughly 93% recorded once. V gave up 6 bases and J gave up 4 bases, with 16 bases separating them. This CDR3 has 15 amino acids. CDR1 and CDR2 from the germline V gene are MDHEN and SYDVKM. The sample was peripheral blood, taken in the second trimester of pregnancy. The chain joins TRBV28 to TRBJ2-1; D may be TRBD2 (5 bases). This sequence was found in a female donor with multiple sclerosis, enrolled in a pregnancy study. CDR3 in amino acids: CASSSTRENYNEQFF. The CDR3 DNA follows: TGTGCCAGCAGCTCTACGAGGGAGAATTACAATGAGCAGTTCTTC.